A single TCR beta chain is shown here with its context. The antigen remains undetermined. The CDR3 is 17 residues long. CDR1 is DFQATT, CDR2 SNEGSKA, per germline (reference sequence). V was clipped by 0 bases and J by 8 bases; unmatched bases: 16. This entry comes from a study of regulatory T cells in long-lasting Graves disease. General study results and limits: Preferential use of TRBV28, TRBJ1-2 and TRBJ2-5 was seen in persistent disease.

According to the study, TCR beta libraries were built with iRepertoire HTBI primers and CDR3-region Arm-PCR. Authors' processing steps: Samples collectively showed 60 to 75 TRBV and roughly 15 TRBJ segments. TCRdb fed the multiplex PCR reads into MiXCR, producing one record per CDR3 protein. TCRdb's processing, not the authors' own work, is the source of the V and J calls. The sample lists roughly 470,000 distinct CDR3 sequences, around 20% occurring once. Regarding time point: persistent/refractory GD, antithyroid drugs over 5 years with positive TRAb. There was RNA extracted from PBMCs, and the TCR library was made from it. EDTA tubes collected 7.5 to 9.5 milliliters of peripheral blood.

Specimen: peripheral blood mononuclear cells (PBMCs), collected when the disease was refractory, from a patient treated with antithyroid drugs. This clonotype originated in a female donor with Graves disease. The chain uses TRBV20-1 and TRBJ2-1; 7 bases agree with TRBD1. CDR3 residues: CSARDFSTGKGLDEQFF. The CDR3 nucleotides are TGCAGTGCTAGAGACTTCTCGACAGGGAAAGGTTTGGATGAGCAGTTCTTC.